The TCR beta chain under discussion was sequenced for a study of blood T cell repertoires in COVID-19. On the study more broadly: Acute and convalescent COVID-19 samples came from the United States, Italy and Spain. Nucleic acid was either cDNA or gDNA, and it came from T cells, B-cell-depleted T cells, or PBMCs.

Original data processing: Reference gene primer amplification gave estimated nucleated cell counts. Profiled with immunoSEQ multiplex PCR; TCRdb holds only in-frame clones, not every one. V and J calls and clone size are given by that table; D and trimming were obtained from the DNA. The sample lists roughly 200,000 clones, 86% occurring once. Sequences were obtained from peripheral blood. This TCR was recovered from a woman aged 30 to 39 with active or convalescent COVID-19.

The CDR3 loop is CSVEDDRAGGYTF. The CDR3, as DNA: TGCAGCGTTGAGGATGACAGGGCGGGTGGCTACACCTTC. The chain joins TRBV29-1 to TRBJ1-2; 7 bases agree with TRBD1. Germline V CDR1 and CDR2: SQVTM, ANQGSEA. This CDR3 contains 13 residues. Trimming cost V 3 bases and J 7 bases; bases outside gene matches: 8.